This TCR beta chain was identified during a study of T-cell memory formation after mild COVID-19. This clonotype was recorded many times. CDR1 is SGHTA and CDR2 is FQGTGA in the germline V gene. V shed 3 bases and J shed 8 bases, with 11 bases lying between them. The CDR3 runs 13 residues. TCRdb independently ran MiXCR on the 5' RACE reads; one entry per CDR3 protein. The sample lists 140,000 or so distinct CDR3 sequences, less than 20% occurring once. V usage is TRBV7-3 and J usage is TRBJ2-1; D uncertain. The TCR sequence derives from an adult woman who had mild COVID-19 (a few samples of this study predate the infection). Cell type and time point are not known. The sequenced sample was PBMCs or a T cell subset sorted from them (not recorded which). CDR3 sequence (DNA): TGTGCCAGCAGCTTGAGCAGTAAAGATGAGCAGTTCTTC. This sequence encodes CASSLSSKDEQFF. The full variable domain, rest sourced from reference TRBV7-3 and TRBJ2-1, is GAGVSQTPSNKVTEKGKYVELRCDPISGHTALYWYRQSLGQGPEFLIYFQGTGAADDSGLPNDRFFAVRPEGSVSTLKIQRTERGDSAVYLCASSLSSKDEQFFGPGTRLTVL.